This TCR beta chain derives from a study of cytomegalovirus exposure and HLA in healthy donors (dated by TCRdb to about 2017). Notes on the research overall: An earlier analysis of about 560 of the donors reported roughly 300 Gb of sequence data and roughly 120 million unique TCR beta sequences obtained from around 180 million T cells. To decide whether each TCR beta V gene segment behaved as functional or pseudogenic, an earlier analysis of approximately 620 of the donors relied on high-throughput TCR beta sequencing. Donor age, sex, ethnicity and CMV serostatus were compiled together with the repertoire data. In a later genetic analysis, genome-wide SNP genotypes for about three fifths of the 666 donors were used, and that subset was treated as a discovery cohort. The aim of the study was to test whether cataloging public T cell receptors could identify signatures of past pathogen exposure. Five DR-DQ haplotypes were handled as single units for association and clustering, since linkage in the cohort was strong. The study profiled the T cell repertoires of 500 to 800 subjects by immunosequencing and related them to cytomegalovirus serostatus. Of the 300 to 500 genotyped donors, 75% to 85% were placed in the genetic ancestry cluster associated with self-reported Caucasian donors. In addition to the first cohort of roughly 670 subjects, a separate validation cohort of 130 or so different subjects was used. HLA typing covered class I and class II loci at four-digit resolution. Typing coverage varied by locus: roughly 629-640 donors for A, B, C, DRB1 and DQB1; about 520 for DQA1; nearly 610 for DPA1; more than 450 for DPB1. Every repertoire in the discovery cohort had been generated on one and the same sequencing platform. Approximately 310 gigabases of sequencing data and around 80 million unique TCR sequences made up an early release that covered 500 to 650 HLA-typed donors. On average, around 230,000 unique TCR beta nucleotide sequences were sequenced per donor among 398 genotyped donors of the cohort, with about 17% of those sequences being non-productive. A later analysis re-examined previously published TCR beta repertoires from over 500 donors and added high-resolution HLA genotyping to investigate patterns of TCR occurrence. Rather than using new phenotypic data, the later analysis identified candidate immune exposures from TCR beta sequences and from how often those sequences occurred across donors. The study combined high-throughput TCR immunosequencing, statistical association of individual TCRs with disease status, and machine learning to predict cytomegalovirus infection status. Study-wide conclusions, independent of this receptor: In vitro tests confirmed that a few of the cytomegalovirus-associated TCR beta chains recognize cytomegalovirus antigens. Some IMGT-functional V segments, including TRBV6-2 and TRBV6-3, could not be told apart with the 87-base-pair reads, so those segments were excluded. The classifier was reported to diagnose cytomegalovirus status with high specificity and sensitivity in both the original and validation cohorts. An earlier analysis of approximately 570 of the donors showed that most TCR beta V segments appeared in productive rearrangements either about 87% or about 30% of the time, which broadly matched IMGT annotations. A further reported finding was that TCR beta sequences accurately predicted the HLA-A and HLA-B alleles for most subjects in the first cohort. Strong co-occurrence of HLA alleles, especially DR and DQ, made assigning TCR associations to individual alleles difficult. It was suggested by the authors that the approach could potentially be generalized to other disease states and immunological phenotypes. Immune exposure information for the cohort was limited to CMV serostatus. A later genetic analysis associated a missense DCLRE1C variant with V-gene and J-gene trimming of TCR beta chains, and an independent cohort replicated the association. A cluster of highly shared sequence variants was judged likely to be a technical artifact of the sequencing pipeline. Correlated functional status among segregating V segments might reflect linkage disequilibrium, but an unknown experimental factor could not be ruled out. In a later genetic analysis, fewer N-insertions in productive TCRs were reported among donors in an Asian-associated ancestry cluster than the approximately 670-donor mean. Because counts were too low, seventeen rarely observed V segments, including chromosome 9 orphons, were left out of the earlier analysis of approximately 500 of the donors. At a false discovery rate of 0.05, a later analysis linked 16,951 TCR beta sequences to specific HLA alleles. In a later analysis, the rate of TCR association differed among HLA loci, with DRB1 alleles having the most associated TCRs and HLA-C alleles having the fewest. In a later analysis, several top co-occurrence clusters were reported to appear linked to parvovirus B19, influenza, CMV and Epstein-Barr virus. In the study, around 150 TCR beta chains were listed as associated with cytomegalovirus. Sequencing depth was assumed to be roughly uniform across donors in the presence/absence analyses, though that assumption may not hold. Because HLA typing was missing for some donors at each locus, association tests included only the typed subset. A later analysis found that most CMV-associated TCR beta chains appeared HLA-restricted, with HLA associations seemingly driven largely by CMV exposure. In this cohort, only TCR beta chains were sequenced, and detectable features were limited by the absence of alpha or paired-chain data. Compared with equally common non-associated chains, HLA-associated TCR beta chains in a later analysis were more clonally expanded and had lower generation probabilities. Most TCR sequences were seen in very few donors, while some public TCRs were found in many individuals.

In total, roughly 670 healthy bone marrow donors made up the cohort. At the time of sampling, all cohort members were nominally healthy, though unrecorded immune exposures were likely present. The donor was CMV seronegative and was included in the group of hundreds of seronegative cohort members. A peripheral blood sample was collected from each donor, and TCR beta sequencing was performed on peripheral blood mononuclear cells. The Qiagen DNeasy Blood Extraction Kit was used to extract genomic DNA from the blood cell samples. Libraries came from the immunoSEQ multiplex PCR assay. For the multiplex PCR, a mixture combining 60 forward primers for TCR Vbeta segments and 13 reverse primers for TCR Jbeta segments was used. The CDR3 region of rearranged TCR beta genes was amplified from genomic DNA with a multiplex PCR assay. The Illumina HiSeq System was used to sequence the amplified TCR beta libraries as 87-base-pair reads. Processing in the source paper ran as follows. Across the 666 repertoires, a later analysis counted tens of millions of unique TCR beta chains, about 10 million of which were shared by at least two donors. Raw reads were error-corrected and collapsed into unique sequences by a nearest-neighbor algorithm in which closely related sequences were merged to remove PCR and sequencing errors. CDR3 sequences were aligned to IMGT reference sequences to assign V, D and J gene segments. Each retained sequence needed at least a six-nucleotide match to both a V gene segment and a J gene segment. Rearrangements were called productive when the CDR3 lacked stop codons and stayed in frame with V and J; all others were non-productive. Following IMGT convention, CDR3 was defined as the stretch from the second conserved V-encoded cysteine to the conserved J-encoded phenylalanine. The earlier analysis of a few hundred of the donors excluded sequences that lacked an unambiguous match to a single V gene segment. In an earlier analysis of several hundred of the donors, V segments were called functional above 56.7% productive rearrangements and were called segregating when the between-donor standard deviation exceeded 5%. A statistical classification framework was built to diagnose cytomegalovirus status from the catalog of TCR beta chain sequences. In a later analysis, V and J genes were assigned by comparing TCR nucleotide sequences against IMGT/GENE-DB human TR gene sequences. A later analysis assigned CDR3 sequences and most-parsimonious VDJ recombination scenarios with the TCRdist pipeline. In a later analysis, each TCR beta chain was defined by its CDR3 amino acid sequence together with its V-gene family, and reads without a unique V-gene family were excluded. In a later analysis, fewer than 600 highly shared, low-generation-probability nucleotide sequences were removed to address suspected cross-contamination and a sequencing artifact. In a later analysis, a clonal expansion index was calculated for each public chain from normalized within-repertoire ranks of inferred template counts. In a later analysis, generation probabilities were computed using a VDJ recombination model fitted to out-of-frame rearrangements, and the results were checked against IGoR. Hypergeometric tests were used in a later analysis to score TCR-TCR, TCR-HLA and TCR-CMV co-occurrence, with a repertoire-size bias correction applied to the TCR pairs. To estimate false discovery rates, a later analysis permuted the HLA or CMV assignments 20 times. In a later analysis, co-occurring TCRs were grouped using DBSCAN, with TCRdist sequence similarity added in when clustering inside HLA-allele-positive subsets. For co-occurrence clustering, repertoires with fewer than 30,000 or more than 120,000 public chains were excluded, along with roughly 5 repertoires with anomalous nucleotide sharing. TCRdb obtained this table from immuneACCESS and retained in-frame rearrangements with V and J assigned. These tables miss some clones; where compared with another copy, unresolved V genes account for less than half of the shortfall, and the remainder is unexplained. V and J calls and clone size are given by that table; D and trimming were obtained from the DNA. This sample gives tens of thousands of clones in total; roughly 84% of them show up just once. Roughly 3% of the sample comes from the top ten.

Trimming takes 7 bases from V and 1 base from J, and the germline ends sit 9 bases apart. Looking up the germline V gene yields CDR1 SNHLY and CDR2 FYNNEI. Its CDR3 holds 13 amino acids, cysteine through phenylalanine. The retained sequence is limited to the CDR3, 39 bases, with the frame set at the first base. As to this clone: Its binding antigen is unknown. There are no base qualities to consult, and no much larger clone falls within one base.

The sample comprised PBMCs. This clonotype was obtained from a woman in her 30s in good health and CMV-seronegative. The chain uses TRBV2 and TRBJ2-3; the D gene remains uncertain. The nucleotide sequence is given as TGTGCCAGCATGGAGCCGGGCACAGATACGCAGTATTTT. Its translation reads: CASMEPGTDTQYF.